Below, 15 T cell receptor beta chains from the same sample are listed, as sequenced in a study of T cell responses to AZD1222 COVID-19 vaccine. Clones were read by immunoSEQ multiplex PCR, and TCRdb kept only the in-frame ones, dropping some. The repertoire has 55,000 to 90,000 clones, less than 90% of them found once; the top ten carry 9.8%. Sequencing used peripheral blood, obtained on day 0 of AZD1222 vaccination. These receptors were taken from an adult in good health.

The rearrangement joins TRBV9 to TRBJ2-3, with a tentative D call TRBD2 (6 bases). There are 14 residues in the CDR3. Germline loops: CDR1 SGDLS, CDR2 YYNGEE. The V end lost 4 bases, the J end lost 5 bases, and 14 bases lay between the germline ends. In nucleotides, the CDR3 is TGTGCCAGCAGCTTAGGGACTGGCGAAGATACGCAGTATTTT. It encodes CASSLGTGEDTQYF.

A few counts support this clone. The V gene is TRBV2, the J gene TRBJ1-4, with D possibly matching TRBD1 (5 bases). V was clipped by 8 bases and J by 7 bases, with 11 bases between them. The V gene's germline CDR1 is SNHLY and CDR2 FYNNEI. This CDR3 has 12 amino acids. CDR3 bases: TGTGCCAGCTCCCCGGGGACTGAAAAACTGTTTTTT. It yields the protein CASSPGTEKLFF.

In its sample, this clone is medium-sized. The V gene is TRBV4-1, the J gene TRBJ2-5, with TRBD2 matching 12 bases. J gave up 2 bases and V 3 bases, and 13 bases lay outside the gene matches. The CDR3 contains 19 residues. CDR1 and CDR2 (germline): MGHRA, YSYEKL. The CDR3 DNA is TGCGCCAGCAGCCACCCGGGGCTAGCGGGGGGGCCCGGGCAAGAGACCCAGTACTTC. It codes for CASSHPGLAGGPGQETQYF.

The chain is built from TRBV2 and TRBJ1-6; no definite D call. The CDR3 extends over 14 amino acids. Trimming took off 6 bases at V and 5 bases at J, with 11 bases between the two ends. Germline CDR1 SNHLY, CDR2 FYNNEI. The CDR3 sequence: CASRNPENNSPLHF. CDR3 DNA sequence: TGTGCCAGCAGGAACCCGGAGAATAATTCACCCCTCCACTTT.

The V call is TRBV5-5, the J call TRBJ1-1, with a tentative D call TRBD1 (5 bases). Trimming pared 4 bases from V and 8 bases from J, leaving 15 bases between. The CDR3 has 13 amino acids. Germline V CDR1 and CDR2: SGHKS, YYEKEE (reference sequence). CDR3 coding DNA: TGTGCCAGCAGCCTGGGACTTGATATAGAAGCTTTCTTT. The encoded protein is CASSLGLDIEAFF.

The chain carries TRBV6-5 and TRBJ1-5; no clear D gene. Germline assignment: CDR1 MNHEY and CDR2 SVGAGI. CDR3 length: 13 residues. V gave up 6 bases and J gave up 3 bases, with 9 bases separating them. CDR3 protein: CASSWALNQPQHF. DNA of the CDR3: TGTGCCAGCAGCTGGGCCCTCAATCAGCCCCAGCATTTT.

As concerns this clone: Since the CDR3 does not end with the conserved phenylalanine or tryptophan, this likely comes from a read error. The limits of the CDR3 on the DNA are not certain, so only TCRdb's listed CDR3 is given. The genes are TRBV7-7 and TRBJ1-2. The CDR3 region is 12 residues in length, termini included. The V gene's germline CDR1 is SSHAT and CDR2 FNYEAQ (reference sequence). The CDR3 loop is CASSLSKFRRAL.

CDR3 DNA sequence: TGTGCCAGCAGCTTGGACCCCGGGACAGGGATAGGATCACCCCTCCACTTT. Encoded protein: CASSLDPGTGIGSPLHF. The chain is built from TRBV5-4 and TRBJ1-6, with 9 positions matching TRBD1. With 0 bases clipped from V and 10 bases from J, the junction kept 11 bases outside the gene matches. Per germline, CDR1 SGHNT and CDR2 YYREEE (reference sequence). The CDR3 runs 17 residues.

This chain joins TRBV28 and TRBJ1-2; a weak D match, TRBD1 (5 bases). Trimming left V 6 bases short and J 0 bases short, with 11 bases between. This CDR3 is built from 14 residues. Germline V CDR1 and CDR2: MDHEN, SYDVKM. Written as DNA, the CDR3 is TGTGCCAGCAGGCAGGGCGGGGCTAACTATGGCTACACCTTC. It codes for CASRQGGANYGYTF.

This chain connects TRBV6-1 to TRBJ2-1; 10 nucleotides align to TRBD1. The CDR3 consists of 15 residues. CDR1 and CDR2 (germline): MNHNS, SASEGT. Trimming removed 2 bases from V and 7 bases from J; junction bases left unmatched: 5. The DNA for the CDR3 is TGTGCCAGCAGTGAACCGGGACAGGGGCAGAATGAGCAGTTCTTC. This codes for CASSEPGQGQNEQFF.

The chain employs TRBV30 and TRBJ2-1; 9 bases are a match to TRBD2. The CDR3 totals 15 residues. Germline V gene lookup returns CDR1 GTSNPN and CDR2 SVGIG (reference sequence). Trimming took 3 bases from V and 4 from J; bases not matched to a gene: 7. CDR3 amino acids: CAWRDSGGYYNEQFF. The CDR3 DNA follows: TGTGCCTGGAGGGATAGCGGGGGCTATTACAATGAGCAGTTCTTC.

This chain connects TRBV5-4 to TRBJ1-2; D remains ambiguous. The V gene lost 4 bases and the J gene lost 2 bases, with 9 bases spanning the gap. The germline gives CDR1 SGHNT, CDR2 YYREEE (reference sequence). The CDR3 extends over 13 amino acids. Here the CDR3 DNA reads TGTGCCAGCAGCCCCGACAAAAACTATGGCTACACCTTC. Its protein product is CASSPDKNYGYTF.

The genes are TRBV4-2 and TRBJ2-7, with D maybe TRBD1 (6 bases). Germline assignment: CDR1 LGHNA and CDR2 YNFKEQ. The CDR3 is 15 amino acids. V shed 4 bases and J shed 2 bases, with 15 bases lying between them. CDR3 sequence: CASSPHLGQAYEQYF. DNA of the CDR3: TGTGCCAGCAGCCCACACCTGGGACAAGCCTACGAGCAGTACTTC.

The gene calls are TRBV28 and TRBJ1-1, with a tentative D call TRBD1 (5 bases). The CDR3 covers 13 residues. In germline, CDR1 is MDHEN, CDR2 SYDVKM. Trimming cost V 2 bases and J 4 bases, with 8 bases left between them. In DNA form, the CDR3 reads TGTGCCAGCAGTTTAACGGGGCCCACTGAAGCTTTCTTT. Translation gives CASSLTGPTEAFF.

The rearrangement joins TRBV9 to TRBJ2-6; TRBD2 is a possible D gene (5 bases). The CDR3 has 17 residues. Per germline, CDR1 SGDLS and CDR2 YYNGEE. The V and J ends lost 4 bases and 2 bases respectively, with 16 bases between them. Written as DNA, the CDR3 is TGTGCCAGCAGCCTCTCAGAGGGTAGTGCTGGGGCCAACGTCCTGACTTTC. It is translated as CASSLSEGSAGANVLTF.